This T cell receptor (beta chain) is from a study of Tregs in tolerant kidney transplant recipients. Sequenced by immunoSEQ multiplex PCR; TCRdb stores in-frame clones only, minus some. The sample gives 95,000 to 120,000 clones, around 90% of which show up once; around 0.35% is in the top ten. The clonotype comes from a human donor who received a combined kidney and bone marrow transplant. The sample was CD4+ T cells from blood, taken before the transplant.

Here the CDR3 reads CASSEGLAGLETQYF. CDR3 in DNA: TGTGCCAGCAGCGAGGGGCTAGCGGGGTTGGAGACCCAGTACTTC. The V gene is TRBV5-4, the J gene TRBJ2-5, with 9 bases identical to TRBD2. The CDR3 extends over 15 amino acids. After removal of 4 bases from V and 5 bases from J, the junction contained 9 bases not matched to a gene. Germline CDR1 reads SGHNT; CDR2 reads YYREEE (reference sequence).